These 21 T cell receptor beta chains originate from one sample sequenced in a study of blood T cell repertoires in COVID-19. Only in-frame clones appear in the TCRdb table, and some are missing; sequencing was by immunoSEQ multiplex PCR. This sample has approximately 210,000 clones, with around 80% found just once. The sample comprised peripheral blood. The receptor source for this set is a woman aged 40 to 49 with acute or convalescent COVID-19.

To note about this clone: Germline is not matched at one junction end, which may reflect a read error. J is TRBJ1-3 and V is TRBV6-2 or TRBV6-3; D remains unclear. The V gene's germline CDR1 is MNHEY and CDR2 SVGEGT. CDR3 length: 16 residues. CDR3 amino acids: CASSNHLGRGGDTIYF. The CDR3 DNA follows: TGTGCCAGCAGCAATCATCTAGGACGGGGTGGAGACACCATATATTTT.

The V and J genes are TRBV2 and TRBJ2-7; 14 bases fit TRBD2. Unmatched junction bases numbered 1, after V lost 9 bases and J lost 3 bases. The CDR3 covers 13 residues. Germline V gives CDR1 SNHLY, CDR2 FYNNEI. The CDR3 here is CASGTSGSYEQYF. The CDR3 DNA follows: TGTGCCAGTGGGACTAGCGGGAGCTACGAGCAGTACTTC.

In its sample, this clone was seen a few times. V gene TRBV2 combines with J gene TRBJ2-7; D gene uncertain. CDR1 and CDR2 from the germline V gene are SNHLY and FYNNEI. This CDR3 region has 12 residues. The ends were cut back, 3 bases at V and 12 bases at J, with 15 bases in the middle. Here the CDR3 DNA reads TGTGCCAGCAGTGACGTTCCTGTCGGTCGGTACTTC. The encoded protein is CASSDVPVGRYF.

J is TRBJ2-3 and V is TRBV5-4; tentative D call: TRBD2 (6 bases). Germline CDR1 reads SGHNT; CDR2 reads YYREEE (reference sequence). Deletions cut 4 bases from V and 3 bases from J, with 12 bases between. The CDR3 extends over 14 amino acids. CDR3 region: CASSPGTLTDTQYF. The CDR3 DNA sequence: TGTGCCAGCAGCCCGGGGACTTTAACAGATACGCAGTATTTT.

The genes are TRBV18 and TRBJ2-7; D is unresolved. Between the trimmed V and J ends, which lost 5 bases and 5 bases, there was a span of 22 bases. Germline V gene lookup returns CDR1 KGHSH and CDR2 LQKENI. The CDR3 has 16 amino acids. The CDR3 nucleotides read TGTGCCAGCTCATCGCTCCGGAGCCTAGATTCCGACGAGCAGTACTTC. Translation gives CASSSLRSLDSDEQYF.

Regarding this clone: One end of the junction varies from germline; a read error may be responsible. This sequence joins TRBV10-2 and TRBJ2-5, with TRBD2 matching over 12 bases. The CDR3 loop spans 17 amino acids. In germline, CDR1 is WSHSY, CDR2 SAAADI. The CDR3 DNA sequence: TGCGCCAGCAGTGAGTCCCTACCGGGACTAGCGGGTCTACGGAAAAACTTC. It yields the protein CASSESLPGLAGLRKNF.

V usage is TRBV11-2 and J usage is TRBJ2-3; D is uncertain. CDR3 length equals 14 residues. CDR1 and CDR2 from the germline V gene are SGHAT and FQNNGV. V lost 0 bases and J lost 4, with 8 bases in between. The CDR3 DNA sequence: TGTGCCAGCAGCTTAGAGGGCAGATCAGATACGCAGTATTTT. It yields the protein CASSLEGRSDTQYF.

The chain has TRBV6-5 and TRBJ1-1; D unclear. Trimming pared 2 bases from V and 10 bases from J, leaving 14 bases between. Germline CDR1 reads MNHEY; CDR2 reads SVGAGI. The length of the CDR3 is 13 residues. The CDR3 sequence: CASSYAGWNGAFF. The CDR3, as DNA: TGTGCCAGCAGTTACGCGGGTTGGAATGGAGCTTTCTTT.

The V and J genes are TRBV6-1 and TRBJ1-1, with TRBD1 as a possible D gene (5 bases). Trimming took 4 bases from V and 0 from J, leaving 15 bases between them. The germline V gene has CDR1 MNHNS and CDR2 SASEGT. The CDR3 spans 16 residues. The CDR3 is CASSGRYRTLNTEAFF. DNA of the CDR3: TGTGCCAGCAGTGGACGATACAGGACCTTGAACACTGAAGCTTTCTTT.

The chain recombines TRBV5-1 with TRBJ2-5; 8 positions agree with TRBD1. CDR3 size: 15 residues. CDR1 is SGHRS, CDR2 YFSETQ, per germline. V trimming: 0 bases; J trimming: 2 bases; junction bases outside the gene matches: 3. The CDR3 loop reads CASSLGDRQQETQYF. The DNA of the CDR3 is TGCGCCAGCAGCTTGGGGGACAGGCAGCAAGAGACCCAGTACTTC.

V usage is TRBV18 and J usage is TRBJ2-3; 10 bases line up with TRBD2. The J segment lost 5 bases and the V segment lost 1 base, leaving 6 bases of the junction unmatched. From germline, CDR1 is KGHSH and CDR2 LQKENI. This CDR3 is built from 16 residues. CDR3 DNA sequence: TGTGCCAGCTCACCACGTGCTCTAGCGGGAGAAGATACGCAGTATTTT. Its translation: CASSPRALAGEDTQYF.

This chain uses TRBV7-6 with TRBJ2-4, with a weak D call TRBD2 (6 bases). V lost 4 bases to trimming and J lost 6 bases, with 16 bases between them. Germline V lookup: CDR1 SGHVS, CDR2 FNYEAQ. The CDR3 extends over 15 amino acids. CDR3 in amino acids: CASSSSSVQGNIQYF. In DNA form, the CDR3 reads TGTGCCAGCAGCTCCTCTAGCGTCCAGGGAAACATTCAGTACTTC.

The gene calls are TRBV7-2 and TRBJ1-2; 9 bases are a match to TRBD1. V lost 3 bases and J lost 9; bases outside the gene matches: 11. The length of the CDR3 is 15 residues. Germline V CDR1 and CDR2: SGHTA, FQGNSA. The CDR3 region is CASSFGGTGMSSYTF. CDR3 DNA: TGTGCCAGCAGCTTCGGCGGGACAGGGATGTCGAGCTACACCTTC.

This rearrangement joins TRBV27 to TRBJ2-1; 16 bases are a match to TRBD2. Trimming took 6 bases from V and 9 from J; bases not matched to a gene: 5. Germline V gene lookup returns CDR1 MNHEY and CDR2 SMNVEV (reference sequence). This CDR3 region has 15 residues. Written as DNA, the CDR3 is TGTGCCAGCAGGACCGGGACTAGCGGGAGGGGTGAGCAGTTCTTC. Encoded protein: CASRTGTSGRGEQFF.

The chain carries TRBV10-3 and TRBJ2-7; TRBD2 agrees at 13 bases. The ends lost 8 bases at V and 0 bases at J; junction bases unmatched: 7. The CDR3 is 16 amino acids. Germline assignment: CDR1 ENHRY and CDR2 SYGVKD. The CDR3 region has the DNA TGTGCCATCGGGGGACTAGCGGGACCCCTCTCCTACGAGCAGTACTTC. Translated, it gives CAIGGLAGPLSYEQYF.

This clone was counted only a few times. The genes are TRBV25-1 and TRBJ2-7; 9 positions agree with TRBD1. With 5 bases clipped from V and 3 bases from J, the junction kept 11 bases outside the gene matches. The CDR3 extends over 16 amino acids. Germline V CDR1 and CDR2: MGHDK, SYGVNS. The CDR3 DNA reads TGTGCCAGCAGTCCTCCGACCGGGACAGGGAGCTACGAGCAGTACTTC. Protein product: CASSPPTGTGSYEQYF.

The chain has TRBV18 and TRBJ2-7; 7 bases line up with TRBD2. From germline, CDR1 is KGHSH and CDR2 LQKENI. The CDR3 sequence is 14 residues long. V trimming: 1 base; J trimming: 7 bases; junction bases outside the gene matches: 7. The chain's CDR3 is CASSPRDGRVEQYF. The CDR3 DNA follows: TGTGCCAGCTCACCACGGGATGGGAGGGTTGAGCAGTACTTC.

This clone was seen only a few times. The CDR3 region is CASSSLGQGMNTEAFF. CDR3 DNA sequence: TGTGCCAGCAGTTCCCTAGGACAGGGGATGAACACTGAAGCTTTCTTT. The rearrangement links TRBV6-2 or TRBV6-3 to TRBJ1-1; 9 bases agree with TRBD1. This CDR3 has 16 amino acids. V shed 4 bases and J 0 bases; nucleotides not matched to a gene: 6. The germline V gene encodes CDR1 MNHEY and CDR2 SVGEGT.

This sequence joins TRBV5-6 and TRBJ1-4; D call uncertain. This CDR3 region has 14 residues. V was trimmed by 4 bases and J by 3 bases, leaving 10 bases between them. Germline assignment: CDR1 SGHDT and CDR2 YYEEEE. The chain's CDR3 is CASSRVTANEKLFF. The CDR3, as DNA: TGTGCCAGCAGCCGGGTCACTGCTAATGAAAAACTGTTTTTT.

The rearrangement joins TRBV24-1 to TRBJ2-3; D might be TRBD2 (6 bases). CDR1 is KGHDR and CDR2 is SFDVKD in the germline V gene. CDR3 length: 18 amino acids. V lost 0 bases and J 1 base, leaving 16 bases between the germline ends. In nucleotides, the CDR3 is TGTGCCACCAGTGATTTGGGGAGGCGGGACGGGGGCACAGATACGCAGTATTTT. Translated: CATSDLGRRDGGTDTQYF.

This clone was observed once. The chain carries TRBV4-1 and TRBJ1-5, with D unclear. The CDR3 runs 17 residues. Germline V gene data show CDR1 as MGHRA and CDR2 as YSYEKL. Trimming took 2 bases from V and 3 from J, leaving 17 bases between them. CDR3 loop: CASSQPPGTTYNQPQHF. Here the CDR3 DNA reads TGCGCCAGCAGCCAACCCCCGGGTACTACTTACAATCAGCCCCAGCATTTT.